This T cell receptor beta chain was retrieved from a study of lymphopenia after photon versus proton radiotherapy. Whole-study findings and limits: Post-nadir TCR diversity decline inversely tracked overall survival among those who died. Survival link was tested only in deceased patients; proton benefit remains a possibility. Proton therapy kept repertoires fairly stable, unlike photons, which gained effector/memory cells.

The V segment lost 5 bases and the J segment 0 bases; nucleotides outside the gene matches: 4. Germline lookup yields CDR1 KGHSH and CDR2 LQKENI. The CDR3 is 16 amino acids. TCRdb's table, derived via immunoSEQ multiplex PCR, lists solely in-frame clones and lacks some. The profile covers 150,000 to 200,000 clones, with roughly nine tenths appearing a single time and approximately 4.6% taken by the ten largest. On this clone itself: No antigen is known for it.

The sequence was collected from a man aged 45-60 years with gastric cancer. This specimen was peripheral blood, taken from a patient treated with photon-based radiotherapy. The rearrangement joins TRBV18 to TRBJ2-2; 9 nucleotides align to TRBD2. CDR3 nucleotides: TGTGCCAGCTCATCCTTAGCGGGGGCGAACACCGGGGAGCTGTTTTTT. Its protein is CASSSLAGANTGELFF.